These T cell receptor beta chains were read from a single sample in a study of blood T cell repertoires in COVID-19. Only in-frame clones appear in the TCRdb table, and some are missing; sequencing was by immunoSEQ multiplex PCR. This sample has 150,000 or so clones, with roughly 79% found just once. The sequenced sample was peripheral blood. The receptors derive from a woman of 80 years or more with acute or convalescent COVID-19. Each CDR3 is given with its conserved first and last residue. The D gene is left open where the match is weak. Clone size is stated in some rows and not others, as once, few, many or a class when expanded.

TRBJ1-2 TRBV9 NA NA TGTGCCAGCAGCCCCTTAGGAGCATCCCCCTATGGCTACACCTTC CASSPLGASPYGYTF
TRBJ2-3 TRBV27 NA NA TGTGCCAGCAGTTTACTAGGAGATACGCAGTATTTT CASSLLGDTQYF
TRBJ2-2 TRBV3-1/TRBV3-2 NA TRBD2 TGTGCCAGCAGCCAGCCGGGGGGGAGCACCGGGGAGCTGTTTTTT CASSQPGGSTGELFF
TRBJ1-2 TRBV7-9 NA TRBD1 TGTGCCAGCAGCTCGGGACAGGGGGTGTCTTTAGCGGGCTACACCTTC CASSSGQGVSLAGYTF
TRBJ2-3 TRBV5-4 NA NA TGTGCCATCTCTAGCACAGATACGCAGTATTTT CAISSTDTQYF
TRBJ1-1 TRBV18 NA TRBD1 TGTGCCAGCTCATACGACAGGGTGGGCACTGAAGCTTTCTTT CASSYDRVGTEAFF
TRBJ1-5 TRBV2 NA NA TGTGCCAGCAGAGAAAGAGGTTACAATCAGCCCCAGCATTTT CASRERGYNQPQHF
TRBJ1-3 TRBV14 NA NA TGTGCCAGCAGCCTAGCCGGGGTGCCCTTCTCTGGAAACACCATATATTTT CASSLAGVPFSGNTIYF
TRBJ1-2 TRBV6-5 NA NA TGTGCCAGCAGTTTTACCCCCACGGGAGAGTATGGCTACACCTTC CASSFTPTGEYGYTF
TRBJ1-2 TRBV14 few TRBD1 TGTGCCAGCAGCCAAGACAGGGGGGAAGGCTACACCTTC CASSQDRGEGYTF
TRBJ2-1 TRBV19 NA TRBD2 TGTGCCAGTAGTATAAGAAGCGGGAGGGCCAATGAGCAGTTCTTC CASSIRSGRANEQFF
TRBJ2-7 TRBV5-6 few NA TGTGCCAGCAGTTTACGGGGGGCCAGGGAGCAGTACTTC CASSLRGAREQYF
TRBJ2-4 TRBV3-1/TRBV3-2 NA TRBD2 TGTGCCAGCAGCCAGCGGGAGGGGGGAGTCCCCAAAAACATTCAGTACTTC CASSQREGGVPKNIQYF
TRBJ1-1 TRBV10-1 NA TRBD1 TGCGCCAGCAGTGACCCCGGACAGGGCAACACTGAAGCTTTCTTT CASSDPGQGNTEAFF
TRBJ2-1 TRBV6-5 NA TRBD2 TGTGCCAGCAGACTTATAGCGGGATCCTACAATGAGCAGTTCTTC CASRLIAGSYNEQFF
TRBJ2-2 TRBV5-6 NA TRBD1 TGTGCCAGCAGCTTCCGGGACAGGGGGTACCTCGGGGAGCTGTTTTTT CASSFRDRGYLGELFF
TRBJ1-3 TRBV5-1 NA NA TGCGCCAGCAGCTTTCAAGGGGGCTCTGGAAACACCATATATTTT CASSFQGGSGNTIYF
TRBJ2-2 TRBV19 few TRBD1 TGTGCCACCCAAGTCAGGACAGGGTACACCGGGGAGCTGTTTTTT CATQVRTGYTGELFF
TRBJ2-7 TRBV7-2 NA NA TGTGCCAGCAGCTTAGTTAATTACGAGCAGTACTTC CASSLVNYEQYF
TRBJ1-2 TRBV11-2 once TRBD1 TGTGCCAGCAGCCCGGACAGGGGAGACTATGGCTACACCTTC CASSPDRGDYGYTF
TRBJ2-2 TRBV5-1 NA NA TGCGCCAGCAGCTTGTTCTCCGGGGAGCTGTTTTTT CASSLFSGELFF
TRBJ2-3 TRBV14 NA NA TGTGCCAGCAGCCAACGGTTAACGGGCACAGATACGCAGTATTTT CASSQRLTGTDTQYF
TRBJ2-6 TRBV30 NA NA TGTGCCTGGAGTGACCGACAGAGCTCTGGGGCCAACGTCCTGACTTTC CAWSDRQSSGANVLTF
TRBJ1-2 TRBV5-6 NA NA TGTGCCAGCAGTCAGAGGGGGGGGCCTACTCTAAACCTCTATGGCTACACCTTC CASSQRGGPTLNLYGYTF
TRBJ2-5 TRBV30 NA NA TGTGCCTGGAGTGTACGCAGAGGGATGGGGGAGACCCAGTACTTC CAWSVRRGMGETQYF
TRBJ2-3 TRBV30 few TRBD1 TGTGCCTGGGGGACAGGGAGCTTCACAGATACGCAGTATTTT CAWGTGSFTDTQYF
TRBJ2-7 TRBV9 NA TRBD1 TGTGCCAGCAGCCGCGGACAGGGGCTAACCTACGAGCAGTACTTC CASSRGQGLTYEQYF
TRBJ2-7 TRBV2 once NA TGTGCCAGCGGCCGGGACTTACTATCCTACGAGCAGTACTTC CASGRDLLSYEQYF
TRBJ2-1 TRBV6-2/TRBV6-3 once NA TGTGCCAGCAGTCAGGGTAATGAGCAGTTCTTC CASSQGNEQFF
TRBJ2-1 TRBV27 NA TRBD2 TGTGCCAGCAGTAACCGACTAGCGGTGATTTACAATGAGCAGTTCTTC CASSNRLAVIYNEQFF
TRBJ2-5 TRBV11-2 NA TRBD2 TGTGCCAGCAGCGGACTGACTAGCGGGAGTTGGGAGACCCAGTACTTC CASSGLTSGSWETQYF
TRBJ2-7 TRBV5-4 NA NA TGTGCCAGCAGCTTGGTGCAGGGTTCCTACGAGCAGTACTTC CASSLVQGSYEQYF
TRBJ1-2 TRBV27 NA TRBD1 TGTGCCAGCAGTACAGGGGAGTCCTATGGCTACACCTTC CASSTGESYGYTF
TRBJ1-5 TRBV7-6 NA NA TGTGCCAGCAGCTTAGGCGGACACCTCGCAGGTCAGCCCCAGCATTTT CASSLGGHLAGQPQHF
TRBJ2-7 TRBV6-5 NA NA TGTGCCAGCAGTTGGCAAGCGGACTCCTACGAGCAGTACTTC CASSWQADSYEQYF
TRBJ2-5 TRBV5-1 NA NA TGCGCCAGCAGCCCGACAGGCGTGAAGACCCAGTACTTC CASSPTGVKTQYF
TRBJ2-7 TRBV2 NA TRBD1 TGTGCCAGCAGACCGGGACAGGGCCCCTACGAGCAGTACTTC CASRPGQGPYEQYF
TRBJ1-2 TRBV7-5 NA NA TGTGTCAGAAGCCCACGCTCCCGACCTCACGGGCCCTCAGGACAGACTGACTATGGCTACACCTTC CVRSPRSRPHGPSGQTDYGYTF
TRBJ2-1 TRBV4-3 NA TRBD2 TGCGCCAGCAGCCAAGGAGCGGGAGACCGGAACAATGAGCAGTTCTTC CASSQGAGDRNNEQFF
TRBJ2-3 TRBV6-1 NA TRBD1 TGTGCCAGCAGTGACGACAGGGGAACAGATACGCAGTATTTT CASSDDRGTDTQYF
TRBJ1-1 TRBV18 NA NA TGTGCCAGCTCAGGGCCCAGGGTGGGAACTGAAGCTTTCTTT CASSGPRVGTEAFF
TRBJ1-5 TRBV28 NA NA TGTGCCAGCAGTTTACGGAGACAGTTATATCAGCCCCAGCATTTT CASSLRRQLYQPQHF
TRBJ2-1 TRBV2 NA TRBD2 TGTGCCAGCACTAGGGAGGGTGAGCAGTTCTTC CASTREGEQFF
TRBJ1-5 TRBV12-3/TRBV12-4 NA NA TGTGCCAGCAGTCAGGGGTCACATCAGCCCCAGCATTTT CASSQGSHQPQHF
TRBJ2-3 TRBV5-1 NA NA TGCGCCAGCAGCTTGGCCGGAGATACGCAGTATTTT CASSLAGDTQYF